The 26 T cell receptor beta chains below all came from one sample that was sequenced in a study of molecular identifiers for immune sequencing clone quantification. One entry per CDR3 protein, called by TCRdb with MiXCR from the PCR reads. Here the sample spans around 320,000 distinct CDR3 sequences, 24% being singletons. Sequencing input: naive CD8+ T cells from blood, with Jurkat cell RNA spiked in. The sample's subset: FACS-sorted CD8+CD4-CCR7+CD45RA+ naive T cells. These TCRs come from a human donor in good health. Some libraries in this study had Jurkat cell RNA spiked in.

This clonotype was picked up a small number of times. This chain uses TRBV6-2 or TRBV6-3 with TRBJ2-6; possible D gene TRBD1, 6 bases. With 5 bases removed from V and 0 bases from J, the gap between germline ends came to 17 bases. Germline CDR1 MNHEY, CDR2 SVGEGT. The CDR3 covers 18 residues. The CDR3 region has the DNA TGTGCCAGCAGTGAAATACAGGGTCCCAGCTCTGGGGCCAACGTCCTGACTTTC. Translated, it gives CASSEIQGPSSGANVLTF.

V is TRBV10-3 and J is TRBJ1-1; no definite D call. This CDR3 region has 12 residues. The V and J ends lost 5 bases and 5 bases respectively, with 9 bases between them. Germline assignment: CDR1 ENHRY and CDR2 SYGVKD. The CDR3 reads CAISPGRTEAFF. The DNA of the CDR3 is TGTGCCATCAGTCCCGGGAGGACTGAAGCTTTCTTT.

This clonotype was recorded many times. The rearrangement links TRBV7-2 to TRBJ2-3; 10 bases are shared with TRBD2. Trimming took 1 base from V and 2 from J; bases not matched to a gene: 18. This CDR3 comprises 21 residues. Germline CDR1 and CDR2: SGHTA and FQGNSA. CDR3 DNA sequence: TGTGCCAGCAGCTTAGAGGCACCCCCGATAGCGGGAGGACTATACACAGATACGCAGTATTTT. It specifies CASSLEAPPIAGGLYTDTQYF.

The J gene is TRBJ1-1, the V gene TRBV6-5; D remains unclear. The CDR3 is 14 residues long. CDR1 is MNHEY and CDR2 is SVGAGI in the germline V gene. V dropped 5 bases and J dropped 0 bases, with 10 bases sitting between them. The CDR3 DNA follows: TGTGCCAGCAGTCGAGGATATATGAACACTGAAGCTTTCTTT. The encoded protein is CASSRGYMNTEAFF.

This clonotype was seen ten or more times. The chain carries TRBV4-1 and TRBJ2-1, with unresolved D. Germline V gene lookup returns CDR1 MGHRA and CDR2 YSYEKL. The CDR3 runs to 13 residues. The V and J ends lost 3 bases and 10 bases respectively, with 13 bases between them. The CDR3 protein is CASSQVYSREQFF. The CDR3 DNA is TGCGCCAGCAGCCAGGTATACTCTCGGGAGCAGTTCTTC.

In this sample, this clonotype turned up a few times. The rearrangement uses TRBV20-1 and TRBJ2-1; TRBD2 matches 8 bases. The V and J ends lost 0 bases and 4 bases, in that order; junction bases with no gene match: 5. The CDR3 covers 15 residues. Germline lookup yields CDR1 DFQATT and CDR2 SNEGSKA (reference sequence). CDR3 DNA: TGCAGTGCTAGAGAGTTAGCGGGGACTTACAATGAGCAGTTCTTC. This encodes CSARELAGTYNEQFF.

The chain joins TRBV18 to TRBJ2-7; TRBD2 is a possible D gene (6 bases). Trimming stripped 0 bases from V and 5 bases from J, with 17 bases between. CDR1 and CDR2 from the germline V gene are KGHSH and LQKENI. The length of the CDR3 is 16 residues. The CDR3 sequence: CASSPPGLLAKDEQYF. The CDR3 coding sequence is TGTGCCAGCTCACCACCTGGGCTCCTAGCGAAGGACGAGCAGTACTTC.

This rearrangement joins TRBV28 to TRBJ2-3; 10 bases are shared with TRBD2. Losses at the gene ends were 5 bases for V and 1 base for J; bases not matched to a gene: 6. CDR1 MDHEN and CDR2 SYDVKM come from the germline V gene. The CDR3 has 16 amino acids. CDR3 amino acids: CASSPSGRAGTDTQYF. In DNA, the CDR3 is TGTGCCAGCAGTCCTAGCGGGAGAGCCGGCACAGATACGCAGTATTTT.

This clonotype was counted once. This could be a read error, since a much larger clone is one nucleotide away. The CDR3 here is CASARIFQGGTEAFF. The CDR3 bases are TGTGCCAGCGCCCGAATTTTCCAGGGGGGCACTGAAGCTTTCTTT. The chain links TRBV28 to TRBJ1-1; TRBD1 matches at 7 bases. V lost 8 bases, J lost 4 bases, and 13 bases stayed unmatched. There are 15 residues in the CDR3. The germline CDR1 and CDR2 sequences are MDHEN and SYDVKM.

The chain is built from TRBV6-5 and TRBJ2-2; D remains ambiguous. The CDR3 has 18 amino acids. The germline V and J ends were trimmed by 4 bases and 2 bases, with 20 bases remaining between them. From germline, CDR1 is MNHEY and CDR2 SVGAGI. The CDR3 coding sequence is TGTGCCAGCAGTTCCTCCAAAGGGATATGGGTTAACACCGGGGAGCTGTTTTTT. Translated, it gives CASSSSKGIWVNTGELFF.

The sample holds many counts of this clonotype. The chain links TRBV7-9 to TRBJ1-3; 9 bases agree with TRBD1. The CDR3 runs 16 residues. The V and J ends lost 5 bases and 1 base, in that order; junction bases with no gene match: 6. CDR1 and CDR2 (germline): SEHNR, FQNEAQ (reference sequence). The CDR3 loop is CASSEGTGSSGNTIYF. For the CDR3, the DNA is TGTGCCAGCAGCGAAGGGACAGGGAGTTCTGGAAACACCATATATTTT.

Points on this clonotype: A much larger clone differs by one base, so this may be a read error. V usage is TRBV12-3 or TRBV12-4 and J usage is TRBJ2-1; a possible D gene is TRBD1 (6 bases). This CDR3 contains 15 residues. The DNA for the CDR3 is TGTGCCAGCAGTTTCCGGGCCCACAGGGTCTGGGAGCAGCTCTTC. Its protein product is CASSFRAHRVWEQLF.

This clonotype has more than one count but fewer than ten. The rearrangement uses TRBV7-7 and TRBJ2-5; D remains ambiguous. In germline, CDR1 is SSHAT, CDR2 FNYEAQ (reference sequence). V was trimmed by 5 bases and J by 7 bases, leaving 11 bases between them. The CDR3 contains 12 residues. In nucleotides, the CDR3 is TGTGCCAGCAGCGCTGGAGCCGGGACCCAGTACTTC. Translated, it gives CASSAGAGTQYF.

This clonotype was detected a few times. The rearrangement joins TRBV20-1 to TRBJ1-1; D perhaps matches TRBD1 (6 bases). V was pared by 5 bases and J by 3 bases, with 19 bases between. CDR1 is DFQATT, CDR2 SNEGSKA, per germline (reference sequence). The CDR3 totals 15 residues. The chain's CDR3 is CSAAYREGVHTEAFF. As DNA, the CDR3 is TGCAGTGCTGCCTACAGGGAAGGGGTGCACACTGAAGCTTTCTTT.

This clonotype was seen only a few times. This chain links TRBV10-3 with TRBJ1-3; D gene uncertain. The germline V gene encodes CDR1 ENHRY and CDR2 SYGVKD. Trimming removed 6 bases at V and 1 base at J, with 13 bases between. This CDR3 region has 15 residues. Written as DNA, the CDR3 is TGTGCCATCAGGCCGGACGGTAATTCTGGAAACACCATATATTTT. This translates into CAIRPDGNSGNTIYF.

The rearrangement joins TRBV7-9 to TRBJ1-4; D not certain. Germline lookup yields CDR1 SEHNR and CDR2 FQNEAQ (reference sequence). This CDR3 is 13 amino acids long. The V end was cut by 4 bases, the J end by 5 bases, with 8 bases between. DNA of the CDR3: TGTGCCAGCAGCTCCGTTTTAAATGAAAAACTGTTTTTT. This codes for CASSSVLNEKLFF. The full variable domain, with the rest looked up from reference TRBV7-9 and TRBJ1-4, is DTGVSQNPRHKITKRGQNVTFRCDPISEHNRLYWYRQTLGQGPEFLTYFQNEAQLEKSRLLSDRFSAERPKGSFSTLEIQRTEQGDSAMYLCASSSVLNEKLFFGSGTQLSVL.

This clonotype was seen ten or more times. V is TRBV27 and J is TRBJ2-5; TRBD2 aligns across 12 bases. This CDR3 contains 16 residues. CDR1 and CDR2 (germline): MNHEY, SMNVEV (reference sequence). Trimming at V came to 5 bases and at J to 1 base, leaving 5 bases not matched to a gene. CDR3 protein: CASSLGLAGIQETQYF. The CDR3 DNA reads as TGTGCCAGCAGTCTGGGACTAGCGGGCATCCAAGAGACCCAGTACTTC.

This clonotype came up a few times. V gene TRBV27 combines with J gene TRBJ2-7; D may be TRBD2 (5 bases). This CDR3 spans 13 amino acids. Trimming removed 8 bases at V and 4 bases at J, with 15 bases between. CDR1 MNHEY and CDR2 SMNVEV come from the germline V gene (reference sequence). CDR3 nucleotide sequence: TGTGCCAGCGCCCCGTCGGCGGGTTACGAGCAGTACTTC. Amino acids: CASAPSAGYEQYF.

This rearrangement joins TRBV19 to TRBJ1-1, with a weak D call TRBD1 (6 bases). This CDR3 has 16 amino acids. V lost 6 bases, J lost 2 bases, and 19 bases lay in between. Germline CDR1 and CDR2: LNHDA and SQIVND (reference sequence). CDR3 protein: CASSTGSRGLNTEAFF. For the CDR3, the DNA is TGTGCCAGTAGCACCGGGTCGCGGGGGCTTAACACTGAAGCTTTCTTT.

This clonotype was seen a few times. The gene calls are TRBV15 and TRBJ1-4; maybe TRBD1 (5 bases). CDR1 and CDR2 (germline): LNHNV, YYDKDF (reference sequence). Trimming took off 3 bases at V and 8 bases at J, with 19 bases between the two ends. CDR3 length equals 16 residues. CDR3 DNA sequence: TGTGCCACCAGCAGCGATGGAAGGGACCTACTCGAAAAACTGTTTTTT. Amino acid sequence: CATSSDGRDLLEKLFF.

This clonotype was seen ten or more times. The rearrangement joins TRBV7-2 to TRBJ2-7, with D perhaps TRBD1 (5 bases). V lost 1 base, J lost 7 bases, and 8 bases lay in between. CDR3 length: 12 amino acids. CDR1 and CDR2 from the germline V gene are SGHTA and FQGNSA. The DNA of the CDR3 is TGTGCCAGCAGCTTAGGACAGCCAGAGCAGTACTTC. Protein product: CASSLGQPEQYF. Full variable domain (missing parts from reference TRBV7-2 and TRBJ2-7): GAGVSQSPSNKVTEKGKDVELRCDPISGHTALYWYRQSLGQGLEFLIYFQGNSAPDKSGLPSDRFSAERTGGSVSTLTIQRTQQEDSAVYLCASSLGQPEQYFGPGTRLTVT.

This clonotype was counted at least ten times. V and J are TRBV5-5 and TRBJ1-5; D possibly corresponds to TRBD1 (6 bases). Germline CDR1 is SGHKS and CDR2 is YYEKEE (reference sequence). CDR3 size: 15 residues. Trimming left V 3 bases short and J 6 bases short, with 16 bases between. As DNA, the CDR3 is TGTGCCAGCAGCTCGCACGCGGGGGGCGGTCAGCCCCAGCATTTT. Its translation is CASSSHAGGGQPQHF.

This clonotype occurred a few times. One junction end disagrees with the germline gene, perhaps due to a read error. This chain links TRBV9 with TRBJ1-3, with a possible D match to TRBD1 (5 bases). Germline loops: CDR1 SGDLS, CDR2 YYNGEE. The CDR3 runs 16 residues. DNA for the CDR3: TGTGCCAGCGATGACGGGGCGGGGTTCTCTGGGAACACCATATATTTT. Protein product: CASDDGAGFSGNTIYF.

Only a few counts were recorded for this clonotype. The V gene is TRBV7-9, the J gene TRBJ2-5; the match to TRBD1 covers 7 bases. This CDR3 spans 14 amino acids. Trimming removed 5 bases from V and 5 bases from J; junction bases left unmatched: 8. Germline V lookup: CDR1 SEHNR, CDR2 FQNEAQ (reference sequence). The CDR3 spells CASSHRTGQETQYF. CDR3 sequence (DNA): TGTGCCAGCAGCCACAGGACAGGTCAGGAGACCCAGTACTTC.

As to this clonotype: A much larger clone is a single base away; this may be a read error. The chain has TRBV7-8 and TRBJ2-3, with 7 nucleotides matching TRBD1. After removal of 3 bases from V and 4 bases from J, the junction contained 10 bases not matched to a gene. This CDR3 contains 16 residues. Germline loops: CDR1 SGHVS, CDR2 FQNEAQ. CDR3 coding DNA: TGTGCCAGCAGCTTGACGGGACAGAGGGTTTCAGATACGCAGTATTTT. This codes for CASSLTGQRVSDTQYF.

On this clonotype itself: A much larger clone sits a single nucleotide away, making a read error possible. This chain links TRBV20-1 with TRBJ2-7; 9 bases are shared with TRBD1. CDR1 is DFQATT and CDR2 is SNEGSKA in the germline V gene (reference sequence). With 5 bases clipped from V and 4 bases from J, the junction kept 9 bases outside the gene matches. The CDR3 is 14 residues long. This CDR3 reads CSARAVTGGYEQYF. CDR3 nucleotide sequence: TGCAGTGCTCGAGCCGTGACAGGGGGGTACGAGCAGTACTTC.